A single sample is the source of the 25 T cell receptor beta chains below, sequenced in a study of T cell responses to AZD1222 COVID-19 vaccine. Sequenced by immunoSEQ multiplex PCR; TCRdb stores in-frame clones only, minus some. The sample holds roughly 180,000 clones, about nine tenths seen once. This specimen consisted of peripheral blood, obtained 28 days after the second AZD1222 dose. These TCRs come from an adult who received the AZD1222 COVID-19 vaccine.

CDR3 in DNA: TGTGCCAGCAGCCAAGCGGACAGGGGGGGCGAGCAGTACTTC. Its translation: CASSQADRGGEQYF. The chain recombines TRBV3-1 (or the pseudogene TRBV3-2) with TRBJ2-7, with 10 bases identical to TRBD1. Germline loops: CDR1 LGHDT, CDR2 YNNKEL (reference sequence). The trim removed 1 base at V and 6 bases at J, leaving 3 bases unmatched. The CDR3 is made up of 14 amino acids.

The chain is built from TRBV5-5 and TRBJ2-3; D perhaps matches TRBD1 (6 bases). There are 18 residues in the CDR3. V lost 0 bases to trimming and J lost 6 bases, with 23 bases between them. Germline CDR1 reads SGHKS; CDR2 reads YYEKEE (reference sequence). This chain's CDR3 is CASSLVGARWDGDDTQYF. CDR3 bases: TGTGCCAGCAGCTTGGTGGGGGCTCGGTGGGATGGCGACGATACGCAGTATTTT.

The rearrangement uses TRBV28 and TRBJ2-3; 10 bases line up with TRBD2. CDR3 length equals 21 residues. The trim removed 3 bases at V and 2 bases at J, leaving 20 bases unmatched. The germline V gene has CDR1 MDHEN and CDR2 SYDVKM. The CDR3 region is CASSFLVGAGGPGMPTDTQYF. The CDR3 DNA follows: TGTGCCAGCAGTTTCTTGGTGGGAGCGGGAGGGCCAGGTATGCCCACAGATACGCAGTATTTT.

V gene TRBV19 combines with J gene TRBJ2-7; 8 bases line up with TRBD1. The CDR3 contains 14 residues. Per the germline V gene, CDR1 is LNHDA and CDR2 is SQIVND (reference sequence). After removal of 2 bases from V and 2 bases from J, the junction contained 2 bases not matched to a gene. As DNA, the CDR3 is TGTGCCAGTAGTATACAGGGGGCGGCCTACGAGCAGTACTTC. This sequence encodes CASSIQGAAYEQYF.

This clone has ten or more counts. The V gene is TRBV6-2 or TRBV6-3, the J gene TRBJ1-5; unclear D gene. This CDR3 comprises 12 residues. CDR1 and CDR2 (germline): MNHEY, SVGEGT. Trimming removed 4 bases at V and 3 bases at J, with 4 bases between. CDR3 region: CASSFPNQPQHF. CDR3 DNA: TGTGCCAGCAGTTTTCCCAATCAGCCCCAGCATTTT.

The gene calls are TRBV5-1 and TRBJ2-7, with D possibly TRBD2 on 7 matching bases. Trimming took off 4 bases at V and 6 bases at J, with 17 bases between the two ends. From germline, CDR1 is SGHRS and CDR2 YFSETQ. The CDR3 is 14 amino acids. The CDR3: CASSTTGTGGEQYF. CDR3 sequence (DNA): TGCGCCAGCAGCACGACAGGTACGGGGGGCGAGCAGTACTTC. Using reference TRBV5-1 and TRBJ2-7 for the parts outside the CDR3, the full variable domain is KAGVTQTPRYLIKTRGQQVTLSCSPISGHRSVSWYQQTPGQGLQFLFEYFSETQRNKGNFPGRFSGRQFSNSRSEMNVSTLELGDSALYLCASSTTGTGGEQYFGPGTRLTVT.

The CDR3 spells CASSTSGGAILREQFF. CDR3 nucleotide sequence: TGTGCCAGCAGCACTAGCGGGGGGGCAATATTACGTGAGCAGTTCTTC. The chain links TRBV6-2 or TRBV6-3 to TRBJ2-1, with 13 bases lining up with TRBD2. V lost 6 bases, J lost 9 bases, and 11 bases stayed unmatched. The germline CDR1 and CDR2 sequences are MNHEY and SVGEGT. The CDR3 length is 16 residues.

The CDR3 bases are TGTGCCAGCTCACTCTCATCGGGCGAGCAGTACTTC. Residues: CASSLSSGEQYF. This chain links TRBV18 with TRBJ2-7; D call uncertain. V was clipped by 4 bases and J by 6 bases, with 10 bases between them. Germline-derived CDR1 and CDR2 are KGHSH and LQKENI. The CDR3 runs 12 residues.

This chain connects TRBV9 to TRBJ2-1; 16 positions match TRBD2. Germline values: CDR1 SGDLS, CDR2 YYNGEE. This CDR3 has 18 residues. The trim removed 1 base at V and 4 bases at J, leaving 5 bases unmatched. DNA of the CDR3: TGTGCCAGCAGCGTAAAGGGACTAGCGGGAGGGCTTTACAATGAGCAGTTCTTC. Translated: CASSVKGLAGGLYNEQFF.

The chain couples TRBV30 to TRBJ1-3; D gene ambiguous. V was trimmed by 2 bases and J by 0 bases, leaving 8 bases between them. The CDR3 covers 14 residues. Germline CDR1 GTSNPN, CDR2 SVGIG (reference sequence). The CDR3 region is CAWSFSTSGNTIYF. The CDR3 bases are TGTGCCTGGAGTTTCTCCACCTCTGGAAACACCATATATTTT.

CDR3 in DNA: TGCGCCAGCAGCCAAGTAGTCGGGGTGGGTTCCGCCTACGAGCAGTACTTC. Protein sequence: CASSQVVGVGSAYEQYF. This chain connects TRBV4-1 to TRBJ2-7; perhaps TRBD2 as D (5 bases). CDR1 and CDR2 from the germline V gene are MGHRA and YSYEKL. V was pared by 1 base and J by 2 bases, with 18 bases between. The CDR3 contains 17 residues.

This clone was counted only a few times. The chain links TRBV7-9 to TRBJ2-3; D is unclear. The germline gives CDR1 SEHNR, CDR2 FQNEAQ (reference sequence). The V end was cut by 1 base, the J end by 6 bases, with 17 bases between. The CDR3 consists of 16 residues. This chain's CDR3 is CASSLELGVGSDTQYF. The DNA for the CDR3 is TGTGCCAGCAGCTTAGAGCTAGGCGTGGGGTCGGATACGCAGTATTTT.

The chain has TRBV10-1 and TRBJ1-1; D possibly corresponds to TRBD1 (6 bases). The germline CDR1 and CDR2 sequences are WNHNN and SYGVQD (reference sequence). The V gene lost 0 bases and the J gene lost 1 base, with 6 bases spanning the gap. The length of the CDR3 is 14 residues. The CDR3 nucleotides are TGCGCCAGCAGTGAGTCCAGGGGGAACACTGAAGCTTTCTTT. Its translation is CASSESRGNTEAFF.

The V call is TRBV4-1, the J call TRBJ1-2; D unresolved. Between the trimmed V and J ends, which lost 0 bases and 4 bases, there was a span of 9 bases. This CDR3 comprises 14 residues. From germline, CDR1 is MGHRA and CDR2 YSYEKL. The CDR3 loop is CASSQDPGSYGYTF. In nucleotides, the CDR3 is TGCGCCAGCAGCCAAGATCCCGGGTCCTATGGCTACACCTTC.

This clone was recorded only once. The chain uses TRBV25-1 and TRBJ2-7, with a weak D call TRBD1 (5 bases). This CDR3 is built from 13 residues. V lost 2 bases and J lost 5, with 10 bases in between. The germline V gene has CDR1 MGHDK and CDR2 SYGVNS. CDR3 in DNA: TGTGCCAGCAGTGAACACACAGGACACGAGCAGTACTTC. Encoded protein: CASSEHTGHEQYF.

The chain employs TRBV4-1 and TRBJ2-3; TRBD2 aligns across 8 bases. The junction had 5 bases not matched to a gene; V was cut back by 4 bases and J by 2 bases. The CDR3 runs to 15 residues. CDR1 is MGHRA, CDR2 YSYEKL, per germline. DNA of the CDR3: TGCGCCAGCAGCCTGGGACTAGGCTTCACAGATACGCAGTATTTT. Its protein product is CASSLGLGFTDTQYF.

There are a few counts of this clone. The chain carries TRBV9 and TRBJ2-2, with unresolved D. The CDR3 length is 17 residues. The V gene's germline CDR1 is SGDLS and CDR2 YYNGEE. Trimming took off 4 bases at V and 4 bases at J, with 20 bases between the two ends. CDR3 bases: TGTGCCAGCAGCCCATCCATTACTCGTACTTCCACCGGGGAGCTGTTTTTT. Translated: CASSPSITRTSTGELFF.

V gene TRBV19 combines with J gene TRBJ1-4; 7 bases map to TRBD1. V lost 7 bases, J lost 4 bases, and 9 bases stayed unmatched. The CDR3 consists of 15 residues. The germline gives CDR1 LNHDA, CDR2 SQIVND (reference sequence). The CDR3 loop reads CASMSGQVYNEKLFF. Written as DNA, the CDR3 is TGTGCCAGTATGAGCGGACAGGTTTATAATGAAAAACTGTTTTTT.

The chain has TRBV9 and TRBJ1-2; D unresolved. This CDR3 has 17 residues. V was cut by 0 bases and J by 0 bases, with 15 bases left in between. The germline gives CDR1 SGDLS, CDR2 YYNGEE. CDR3 DNA sequence: TGTGCCAGCAGCGTAGGTTCGGCAGCAAATCCTAACTATGGCTACACCTTC. Protein sequence: CASSVGSAANPNYGYTF.

This clone was seen only once. The genes are TRBV29-1 and TRBJ2-7; D may be TRBD2 (5 bases). Looked up from germline, CDR1 is SQVTM and CDR2 is ANQGSEA. This CDR3 has 13 residues. V lost 2 bases to trimming and J lost 6 bases, with 14 bases between them. This CDR3 reads CSVERTEGGEQYF. The CDR3 DNA is TGCAGCGTTGAAAGGACTGAAGGCGGCGAGCAGTACTTC.

V is TRBV5-4 and J is TRBJ1-4; TRBD1 might be the D (5 bases). CDR3 length: 17 residues. Looked up from germline, CDR1 is SGHNT and CDR2 is YYREEE (reference sequence). V was clipped by 1 base and J by 0 bases, with 13 bases between them. CDR3 sequence: CASSLTGMGPTNEKLFF. In DNA, the CDR3 is TGTGCCAGCAGCTTGACGGGGATGGGGCCAACTAATGAAAAACTGTTTTTT.

This chain uses TRBV7-3 with TRBJ2-5; 7 nucleotides match TRBD2. The trim removed 5 bases at V and 5 bases at J, leaving 8 bases unmatched. The germline V gene has CDR1 SGHTA and CDR2 FQGTGA. The CDR3 extends over 14 amino acids. The CDR3 DNA is TGTGCCAGCAGCCAAACTAGCGTGAGCGAGACCCAGTACTTC. Translated: CASSQTSVSETQYF.

This chain joins TRBV11-2 and TRBJ2-7; unclear D gene. Germline V gene sequence: CDR1 SGHAT, CDR2 FQNNGV. V was pared by 5 bases and J by 4 bases, with 15 bases between. The CDR3 runs 14 residues. The CDR3 loop reads CASSQSGEGYEQYF. CDR3 coding DNA: TGTGCCAGCAGCCAGTCTGGGGAAGGGTACGAGCAGTACTTC.

The V call is TRBV19, the J call TRBJ1-5; tentative D call: TRBD1 (6 bases). Trimming removed 6 bases from V and 6 bases from J, with 18 bases in between. CDR1 is LNHDA, CDR2 SQIVND, per germline (reference sequence). This CDR3 spans 15 amino acids. CDR3 nucleotides: TGTGCCAGTAGCCCAGGGGACCAGGGTGCTCAGCCCCAGCATTTT. Translation: CASSPGDQGAQPQHF.

The V and J genes are TRBV7-8 and TRBJ2-3; D gene uncertain. The V end was cut by 1 base, the J end by 0 bases, with 11 bases between. The CDR3 is made up of 16 amino acids. The germline gives CDR1 SGHVS, CDR2 FQNEAQ. Here the CDR3 reads CASSLGSTTSTDTQYF. In DNA form, the CDR3 reads TGTGCCAGCAGCTTAGGGTCTACAACTAGCACAGATACGCAGTATTTT.